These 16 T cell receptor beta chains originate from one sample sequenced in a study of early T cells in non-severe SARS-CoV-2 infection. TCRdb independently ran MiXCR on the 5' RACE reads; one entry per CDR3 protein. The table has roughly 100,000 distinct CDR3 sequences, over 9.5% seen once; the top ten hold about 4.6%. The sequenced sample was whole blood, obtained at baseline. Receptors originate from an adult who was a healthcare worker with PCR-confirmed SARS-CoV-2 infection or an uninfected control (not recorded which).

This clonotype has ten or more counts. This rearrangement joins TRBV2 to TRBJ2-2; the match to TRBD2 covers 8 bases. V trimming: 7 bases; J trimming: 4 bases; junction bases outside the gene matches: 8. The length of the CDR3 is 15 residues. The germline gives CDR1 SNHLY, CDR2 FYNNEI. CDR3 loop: CASMTRGAITGELFF. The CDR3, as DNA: TGTGCCAGCATGACGCGGGGGGCGATCACCGGGGAGCTGTTTTTT. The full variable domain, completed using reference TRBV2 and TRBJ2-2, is EPEVTQTPSHQVTQMGQEVILRCVPISNHLYFYWYRQILGQKVEFLVSFYNNEISEKSEIFDDQFSVERPDGSNFTLKIRSTKLEDSAMYFCASMTRGAITGELFFGEGSRLTVL.

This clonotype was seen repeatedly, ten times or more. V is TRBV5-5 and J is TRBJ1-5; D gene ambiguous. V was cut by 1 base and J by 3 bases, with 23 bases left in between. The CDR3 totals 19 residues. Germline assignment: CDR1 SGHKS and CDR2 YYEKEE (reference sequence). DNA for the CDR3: TGTGCCAGCAGCTTGCTTGCAGGCTCACTACAGATCTACAATCAGCCCCAGCATTTT. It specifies CASSLLAGSLQIYNQPQHF.

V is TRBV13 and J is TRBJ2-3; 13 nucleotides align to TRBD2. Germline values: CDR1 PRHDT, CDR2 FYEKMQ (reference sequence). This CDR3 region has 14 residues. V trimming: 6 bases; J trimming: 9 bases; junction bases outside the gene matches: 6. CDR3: CASSTSGGARTQYF. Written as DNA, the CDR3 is TGTGCCAGCAGTACTAGCGGGGGGGCAAGAACGCAGTATTTT. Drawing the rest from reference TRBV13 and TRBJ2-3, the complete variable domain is AAGVIQSPRHLIKEKRETATLKCYPIPRHDTVYWYQQGPGQDPQFLISFYEKMQSDKGSIPDRFSAQQFSDYHSELNMSSLELGDSALYFCASSTSGGARTQYFGPGTRLTVL.

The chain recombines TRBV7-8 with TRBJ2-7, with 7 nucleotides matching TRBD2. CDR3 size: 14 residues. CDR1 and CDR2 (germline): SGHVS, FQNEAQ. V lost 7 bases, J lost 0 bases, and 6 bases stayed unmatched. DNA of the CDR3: TGTGCCAGCATGGCGACTAGCATCTCCTACGAGCAGTACTTC. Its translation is CASMATSISYEQYF.

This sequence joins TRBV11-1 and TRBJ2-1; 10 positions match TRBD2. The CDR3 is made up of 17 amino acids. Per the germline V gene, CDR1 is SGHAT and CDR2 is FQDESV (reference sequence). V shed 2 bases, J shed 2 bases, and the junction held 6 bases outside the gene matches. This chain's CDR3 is CASSLLTSGAPYNEQFF. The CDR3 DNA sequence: TGTGCCAGCAGCTTATTAACTAGCGGGGCCCCCTACAATGAGCAGTTCTTC.

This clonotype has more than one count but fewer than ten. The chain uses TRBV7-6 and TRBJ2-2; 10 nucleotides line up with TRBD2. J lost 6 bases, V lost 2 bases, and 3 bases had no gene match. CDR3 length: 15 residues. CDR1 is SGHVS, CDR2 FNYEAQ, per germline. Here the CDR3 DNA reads TGTGCCAGCAGCTTACCTAGCGGGAGTTCCGGGGAGCTGTTTTTT. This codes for CASSLPSGSSGELFF.

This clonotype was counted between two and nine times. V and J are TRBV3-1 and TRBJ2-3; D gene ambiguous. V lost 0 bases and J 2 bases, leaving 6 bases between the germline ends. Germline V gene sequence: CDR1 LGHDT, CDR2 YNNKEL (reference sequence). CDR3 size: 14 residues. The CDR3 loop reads CASSQEVFTDTQYF. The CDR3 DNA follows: TGTGCCAGCAGCCAAGAAGTGTTCACAGATACGCAGTATTTT.

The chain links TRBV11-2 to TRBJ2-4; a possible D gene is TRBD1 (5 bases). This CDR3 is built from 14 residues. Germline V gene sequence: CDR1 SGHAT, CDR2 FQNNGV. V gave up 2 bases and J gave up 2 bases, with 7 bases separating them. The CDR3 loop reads CASSLQGTKNIQYF. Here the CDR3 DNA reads TGTGCCAGCAGCTTACAGGGAACCAAAAACATTCAGTACTTC.

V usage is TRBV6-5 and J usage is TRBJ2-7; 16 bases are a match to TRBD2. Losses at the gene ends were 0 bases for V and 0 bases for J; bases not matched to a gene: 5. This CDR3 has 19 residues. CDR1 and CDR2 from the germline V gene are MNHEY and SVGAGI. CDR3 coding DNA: TGTGCCAGCAGTTACTCGGGACTAGCGGGAGGGACTAGCTCCTACGAGCAGTACTTC. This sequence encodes CASSYSGLAGGTSSYEQYF.

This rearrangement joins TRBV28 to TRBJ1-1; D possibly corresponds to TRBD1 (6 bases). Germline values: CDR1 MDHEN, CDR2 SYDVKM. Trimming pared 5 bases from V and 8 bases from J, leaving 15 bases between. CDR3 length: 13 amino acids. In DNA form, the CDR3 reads TGTGCCAGCAGTGTGCTTGGGGACATAGAAGCTTTCTTT. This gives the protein CASSVLGDIEAFF. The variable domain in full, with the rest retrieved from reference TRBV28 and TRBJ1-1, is DVKVTQSSRYLVKRTGEKVFLECVQDMDHENMFWYRQDPGLGLRLIYFSYDVKMKEKGDIPEGYSVSREKKERFSLILESASTNQTSMYLCASSVLGDIEAFFGQGTRLTVV.

CDR3 in amino acids: CASSLMSQETQYF. CDR3 nucleotides: TGTGCCAGCAGCTTAATGAGCCAAGAGACCCAGTACTTC. V usage is TRBV7-3 and J usage is TRBJ2-5; D is uncertain. The CDR3 runs 13 residues. The germline gives CDR1 SGHTA, CDR2 FQGTGA. V lost 1 base and J 1 base, leaving 4 bases between the germline ends. Using reference TRBV7-3 and TRBJ2-5 for the parts outside the CDR3, the full variable domain is GAGVSQTPSNKVTEKGKYVELRCDPISGHTALYWYRQSLGQGPEFLIYFQGTGAADDSGLPNDRFFAVRPEGSVSTLKIQRTERGDSAVYLCASSLMSQETQYFGPGTRLLVL.

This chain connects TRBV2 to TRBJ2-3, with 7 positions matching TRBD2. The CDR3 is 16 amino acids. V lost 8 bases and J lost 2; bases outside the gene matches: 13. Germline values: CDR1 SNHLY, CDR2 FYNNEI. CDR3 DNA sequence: TGTGCCAGCGGAGGTGGAGGGCGGGAGTACACAGATACGCAGTATTTT. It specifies CASGGGGREYTDTQYF.

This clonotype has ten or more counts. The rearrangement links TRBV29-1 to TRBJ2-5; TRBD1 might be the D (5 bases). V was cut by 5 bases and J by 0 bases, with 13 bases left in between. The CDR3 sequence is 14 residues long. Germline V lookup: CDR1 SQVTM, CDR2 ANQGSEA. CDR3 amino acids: CSVQKRQYQETQYF. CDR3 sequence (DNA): TGCAGCGTTCAAAAAAGACAGTACCAAGAGACCCAGTACTTC.

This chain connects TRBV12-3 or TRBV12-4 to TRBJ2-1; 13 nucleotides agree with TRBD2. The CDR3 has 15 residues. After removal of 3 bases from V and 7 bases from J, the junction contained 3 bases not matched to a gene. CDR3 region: CASSFVTSGRNEQFF. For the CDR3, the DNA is TGTGCCAGCAGTTTCGTGACTAGCGGGAGGAATGAGCAGTTCTTC.

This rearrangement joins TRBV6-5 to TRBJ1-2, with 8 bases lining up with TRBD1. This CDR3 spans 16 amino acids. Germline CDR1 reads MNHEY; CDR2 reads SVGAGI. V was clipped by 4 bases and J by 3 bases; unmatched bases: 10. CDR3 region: CASSLFQGAMDYGYTF. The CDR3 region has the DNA TGTGCCAGCAGTTTATTCCAGGGGGCGATGGACTATGGCTACACCTTC.

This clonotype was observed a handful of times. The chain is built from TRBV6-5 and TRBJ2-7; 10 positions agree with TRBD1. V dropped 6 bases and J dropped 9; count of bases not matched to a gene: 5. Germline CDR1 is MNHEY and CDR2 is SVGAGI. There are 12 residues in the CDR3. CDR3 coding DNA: TGTGCCAGCAGCACGGGACAGGGGCGGCAGTACTTC. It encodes CASSTGQGRQYF.